Listed here are 21 T cell receptor beta chains from one sample, sequenced in a study of persistence of HIV-infected CD4 T cells. This was the immunoSEQ version 4 assay in survey mode. Only in-frame clones appear in the TCRdb table, and some are missing; sequencing was by immunoSEQ multiplex PCR. The table has roughly 35,000 clones, around four fifths seen once. No antigens are known for them. Overlapping HIV-1 Gag 15-mer peptides at approximately 0.96 ug per peptide per mL were used. CD40L-negative CD69-negative CD45RO-high memory CD4+ T cells were sorted as populations depleted of antigen-responding cells. Sequences were derived from cultured CD4+ T cells from PBMCs, sampled from a patient who received antiretroviral therapy. Receptors were obtained from an adult with HIV. The donor label of this sample is uncertain.

The chain employs TRBV6-2 or TRBV6-3 and TRBJ2-3, with D possibly matching TRBD2 (6 bases). The CDR3 contains 17 residues. The ends were cut back, 6 bases at V and 0 bases at J, with 19 bases in the middle. CDR1 is MNHEY and CDR2 is SVGEGT in the germline V gene. The CDR3 nucleotides read TGTGCCAGCAGCCAATGGGGGGAGGCCACTAGCACAGATACGCAGTATTTT. It yields the protein CASSQWGEATSTDTQYF.

The chain employs TRBV3-1 (or the pseudogene TRBV3-2) and TRBJ2-1, with no clear D. Trimming shortened V by 6 bases and J by 9 bases, and 21 bases separated the two germline ends. Germline CDR1 reads LGHDT; CDR2 reads YNNKEL (reference sequence). The CDR3 has 15 residues. The DNA for the CDR3 is TGTGCCAGCAGTCCCGCCAGGCCCCCCAATGTTGAGCAGTTCTTC. It yields the protein CASSPARPPNVEQFF.

The J gene is TRBJ2-7, the V gene TRBV7-8; D may correspond to TRBD1 or TRBD2 (5 bases each). The CDR3 has 14 residues. The V gene's germline CDR1 is SGHVS and CDR2 FQNEAQ. V dropped 5 bases and J dropped 6 bases, with 17 bases sitting between them. CDR3: CASSARATAVEQYV. DNA for the CDR3: TGTGCCAGCAGCGCCCGAGCGACAGCGGTCGAGCAGTACGTC.

This CDR3 reads CSVARTGDYYNEQFF. The CDR3 DNA reads as TGCAGCGTCGCCCGGACAGGGGACTACTACAATGAGCAGTTCTTC. The V and J genes are TRBV29-1 and TRBJ2-1; 9 bases are shared with TRBD1. J gave up 3 bases and V 6 bases, and 9 bases lay outside the gene matches. The CDR3 sequence is 15 residues long. Germline CDR1 SQVTM, CDR2 ANQGSEA.

CDR3 coding DNA: TGTGCCAGCAGCTTAGCCAGAGGACAGGGCCAGACAGATACGCAGTATTTT. Translating it yields CASSLARGQGQTDTQYF. This chain links TRBV11-1 with TRBJ2-3; the match to TRBD1 covers 8 bases. The V gene end was trimmed by 0 bases and the J gene end by 3 bases; junction bases not matched to a gene: 8. CDR3 length equals 17 residues. CDR1 SGHAT and CDR2 FQDESV come from the germline V gene (reference sequence).

This sequence joins TRBV5-1 and TRBJ1-5; 7 nucleotides agree with TRBD1. Germline CDR1 is SGHRS and CDR2 is YFSETQ. Trimming cost V 4 bases and J 7 bases; bases outside gene matches: 8. The CDR3 spans 14 residues. CDR3 in DNA: TGCGCCAGCAGCCCATCAGGGGGTACCCAGCCCCAGCATTTT. Protein sequence: CASSPSGGTQPQHF.

Only one count was recorded for this clone. V usage is TRBV19 and J usage is TRBJ2-6, with TRBD1 matching over 9 bases. The CDR3 runs to 15 residues. CDR1 is LNHDA and CDR2 is SQIVND in the germline V gene (reference sequence). Germline trimming cut 4 bases from V and 7 bases from J; bases unmatched to any gene: 5. The CDR3: CASSTDRGSANVLTF. CDR3 DNA: TGTGCCAGTAGTACGGACAGGGGAAGTGCCAACGTCCTGACTTTC.

V and J are TRBV9 and TRBJ1-2; D perhaps matches TRBD1 (5 bases). CDR3 length: 14 residues. Germline assignment: CDR1 SGDLS and CDR2 YYNGEE. The V gene lost 4 bases and the J gene lost 4 bases, with 14 bases spanning the gap. The CDR3 DNA sequence: TGTGCCAGCAGCCCCACCGGGGGAGGCTATGGCTACACCTTC. Protein: CASSPTGGGYGYTF.

Note on this clone: A much larger clone is a single base away; this may be a read error. CDR3: CASSTQRGGETQYF. The CDR3 DNA is TGTGCCAGCAGTACACAGAGAGGTGGGGAGACCCAGTACTTC. This rearrangement joins TRBV6-5 to TRBJ2-5; D is uncertain. This CDR3 is built from 14 residues. Germline V gene sequence: CDR1 MNHEY, CDR2 SVGAGI. The V end was cut by 5 bases, the J end by 5 bases, with 15 bases between.

The table lists this clone with a count of one. This sequence joins TRBV5-1 and TRBJ2-6; D unclear. The V end was cut by 3 bases, the J end by 4 bases, with 11 bases between. The CDR3 runs 15 residues. CDR1 SGHRS and CDR2 YFSETQ come from the germline V gene. The CDR3 region has the DNA TGCGCCAGCAGCTCTACCTCACGGGGGGCCAACGTCCTGACTTTC. Translation: CASSSTSRGANVLTF.

J is TRBJ2-3 and V is TRBV21-1; the table's D gene call, TRBD2, was not cross checked with the DNA. TRBV21-1 is a documented pseudogene. This CDR3 has 16 residues. The CDR3 here is CASSKGVQRSTDTQYF. Written as DNA, the CDR3 is TGTGCCAGCAGCAAAGGGGTACAGCGGAGCACAGATACGCAGTATTTT.

The chain couples TRBV10-3 to TRBJ2-1; 7 positions agree with TRBD2. V was pared by 8 bases and J by 0 bases, with 4 bases of the junction left unmatched. Germline CDR1 is ENHRY and CDR2 is SYGVKD. The CDR3 sequence is 14 residues long. CDR3: CAIGGVVSYNEQFF. CDR3 in DNA: TGTGCCATCGGGGGGGTAGTCTCCTACAATGAGCAGTTCTTC.

The chain is built from TRBV2 and TRBJ1-1; D is undetermined. V shed 1 base and J shed 3 bases, with 0 bases lying between them. The germline V gene encodes CDR1 SNHLY and CDR2 FYNNEI. This CDR3 region has 11 residues. CDR3 coding DNA: TGTGCCAGCAGTGAAGACACTGAAGCTTTCTTT. The encoded protein is CASSEDTEAFF.

The rearrangement links TRBV7-9 to TRBJ2-5, with D unclear. The CDR3 sequence is 12 residues long. The V and J ends lost 5 bases and 2 bases respectively, with 6 bases between them. Germline CDR1 reads SEHNR; CDR2 reads FQNEAQ (reference sequence). Written as DNA, the CDR3 is TGTGCCAGCAGCAAATCTCAAGAGACCCAGTACTTC. Its protein is CASSKSQETQYF.

V and J are TRBV7-9 and TRBJ1-1; the D gene is possibly TRBD1 (5 bases). The CDR3 contains 11 residues. Deletions cut 7 bases from V and 7 bases from J, with 10 bases between. Germline values: CDR1 SEHNR, CDR2 FQNEAQ (reference sequence). This chain's CDR3 is CASILGGEAFF. As DNA, the CDR3 is TGTGCCAGCATCCTGGGGGGTGAAGCTTTCTTT.

The chain is built from TRBV5-1 and TRBJ2-7; no clear D gene. Trimming pared 4 bases from V and 0 bases from J, leaving 11 bases between. CDR1 and CDR2 (germline): SGHRS, YFSETQ. The CDR3 is 14 amino acids. The CDR3 nucleotides read TGCGCCAGCAGCGCGACGCCTCCCTCCTACGAGCAGTACTTC. Amino acids: CASSATPPSYEQYF. Together with reference TRBV5-1 and TRBJ2-7, the CDR3 gives the full variable domain: KAGVTQTPRYLIKTRGQQVTLSCSPISGHRSVSWYQQTPGQGLQFLFEYFSETQRNKGNFPGRFSGRQFSNSRSEMNVSTLELGDSALYLCASSATPPSYEQYFGPGTRLTVT.

This chain connects TRBV2 to TRBJ2-5; D tentatively reads TRBD1 or TRBD2 (5 bases each). Germline V CDR1 and CDR2: SNHLY, FYNNEI. The CDR3 length is 16 residues. Deletions cut 4 bases from V and 2 bases from J, with 17 bases between. Here the CDR3 DNA reads TGTGCCAGCAGTGCCACACCAGGGTGGAGGCAAGAGACCCAGTACTTC. Amino acid sequence: CASSATPGWRQETQYF.

J is TRBJ2-5 and V is TRBV6-1; no definite D call. Germline V lookup: CDR1 MNHNS, CDR2 SASEGT. Trimming shortened V by 2 bases and J by 5 bases, and 12 bases separated the two germline ends. The CDR3 loop spans 14 amino acids. The CDR3 nucleotides read TGTGCCAGCAGTGAAAGCCTACCTGGGGAGACCCAGTACTTC. Translation: CASSESLPGETQYF.

Turning to this clone: Mismatch with germline at one junction end may stem from a read error. The gene calls are TRBV9 and TRBJ1-1; TRBD1 agrees at 8 bases. Germline V gene sequence: CDR1 SGDLS, CDR2 YYNGEE. The CDR3 loop spans 15 amino acids. The CDR3 reads CASSAITGGGTKAFF. In DNA form, the CDR3 reads TGTGCCAGCAGCGCCATTACAGGGGGAGGCACTAAAGCTTTCTTT.

The rearrangement uses TRBV5-1 and TRBJ1-2; 7 bases are a match to TRBD1. The CDR3 covers 13 residues. With V trimmed by 0 bases and J by 8 bases, 4 bases remained unmatched. Germline V CDR1 and CDR2: SGHRS, YFSETQ. DNA for the CDR3: TGCGCCAGCAGCTTGGACAGGGGAGGCGGCTACACCTTC. As protein: CASSLDRGGGYTF.

This clone showed up just a few times. The V call is TRBV7-9, the J call TRBJ1-4; TRBD1 matches 8 bases. Losses at the gene ends were 5 bases for V and 8 bases for J; bases not matched to a gene: 16. This CDR3 has 17 residues. Germline CDR1 is SEHNR and CDR2 is FQNEAQ (reference sequence). The CDR3 loop reads CASSPRTGQGGGEKLFF. The CDR3 coding sequence is TGTGCCAGCAGCCCCCGGACAGGGCAAGGGGGAGGCGAAAAACTGTTTTTT.